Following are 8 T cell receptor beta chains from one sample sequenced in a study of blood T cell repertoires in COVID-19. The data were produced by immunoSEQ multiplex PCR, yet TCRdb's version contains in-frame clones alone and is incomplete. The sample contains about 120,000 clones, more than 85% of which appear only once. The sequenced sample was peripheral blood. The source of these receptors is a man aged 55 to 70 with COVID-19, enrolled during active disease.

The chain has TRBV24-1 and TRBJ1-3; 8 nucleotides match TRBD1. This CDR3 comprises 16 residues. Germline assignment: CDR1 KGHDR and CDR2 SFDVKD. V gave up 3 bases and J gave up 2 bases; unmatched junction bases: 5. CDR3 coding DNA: TGTGCCACCAGTGATCCCCAGGGGGCGGCTGGAAACACCATATATTTT. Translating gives CATSDPQGAAGNTIYF.

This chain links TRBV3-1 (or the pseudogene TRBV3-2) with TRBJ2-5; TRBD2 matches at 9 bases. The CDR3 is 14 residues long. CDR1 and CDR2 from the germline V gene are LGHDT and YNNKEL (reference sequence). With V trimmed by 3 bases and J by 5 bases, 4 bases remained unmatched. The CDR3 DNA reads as TGTGCCAGCAGCCAGCGGGGGGGCGGGGAGACCCAGTACTTC. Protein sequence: CASSQRGGGETQYF.

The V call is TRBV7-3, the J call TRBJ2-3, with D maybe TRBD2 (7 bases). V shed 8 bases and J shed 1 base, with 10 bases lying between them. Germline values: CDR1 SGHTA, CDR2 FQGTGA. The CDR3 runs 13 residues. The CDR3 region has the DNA TGTGCCAGCCGGGGGGCAGGCACAGATACGCAGTATTTT. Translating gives CASRGAGTDTQYF.

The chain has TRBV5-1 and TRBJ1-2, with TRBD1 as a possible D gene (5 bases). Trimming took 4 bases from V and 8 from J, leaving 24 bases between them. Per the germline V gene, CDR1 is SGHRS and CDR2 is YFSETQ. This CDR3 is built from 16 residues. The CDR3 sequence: CASSTGGREVLGGYTF. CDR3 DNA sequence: TGCGCCAGCAGCACTGGCGGCAGGGAAGTTCTGGGGGGCTACACCTTC.

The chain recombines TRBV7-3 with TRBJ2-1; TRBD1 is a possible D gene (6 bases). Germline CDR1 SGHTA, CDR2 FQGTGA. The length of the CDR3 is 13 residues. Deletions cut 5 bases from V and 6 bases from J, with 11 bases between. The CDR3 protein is CASSLLTGNEQFF. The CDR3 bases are TGTGCCAGCAGCCTCTTGACAGGCAATGAGCAGTTCTTC.

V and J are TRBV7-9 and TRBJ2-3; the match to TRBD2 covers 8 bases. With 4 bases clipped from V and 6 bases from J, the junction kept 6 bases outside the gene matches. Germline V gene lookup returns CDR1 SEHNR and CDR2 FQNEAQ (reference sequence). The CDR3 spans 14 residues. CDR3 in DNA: TGTGCCAGCAGCTCGGGGGGGGCAGTGGATACGCAGTATTTT. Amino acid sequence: CASSSGGAVDTQYF.

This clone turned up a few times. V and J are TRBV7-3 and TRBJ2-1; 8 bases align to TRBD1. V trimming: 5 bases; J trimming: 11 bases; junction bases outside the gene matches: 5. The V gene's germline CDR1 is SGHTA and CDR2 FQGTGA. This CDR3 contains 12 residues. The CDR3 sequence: CASSPRQGKQFF. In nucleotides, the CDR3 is TGTGCCAGCAGCCCGCGACAGGGGAAGCAGTTCTTC.

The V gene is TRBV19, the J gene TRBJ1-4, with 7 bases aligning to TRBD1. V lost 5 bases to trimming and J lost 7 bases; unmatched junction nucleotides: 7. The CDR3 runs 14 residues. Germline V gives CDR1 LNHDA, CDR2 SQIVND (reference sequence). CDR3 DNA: TGTGCCAGTAGTCCCTTAGGGGGCTTTGAAAAACTGTTTTTT. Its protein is CASSPLGGFEKLFF.